Listed below are T cell receptor beta chains from one sample, sequenced in a study of OX40 agonist ivuxolimab in advanced cancers. Sequenced by immunoSEQ multiplex PCR; TCRdb stores in-frame clones only, minus some. The data show tens of thousands of clones, 85% to 90% seen once. Sequences were derived from CD4+ or CD8+ T cells sorted from blood, sampled in a trial of the OX40 agonist ivuxolimab. The receptors were gathered from an adult with an advanced solid tumor such as melanoma, head and neck, liver or kidney cancer. Each CDR3 is given with its conserved first and last residue. A D gene is named only where the DNA matches it firmly. Size is stated for part of the rows, as once, few or many counts, or as a class when the clone is expanded.

V gene	D gene	J gene	clone size	CDR3 protein	CDR3 DNA
TRBV4-1	TRBD1	TRBJ1-1	-	CASSQGTTNRGNTEAFF	TGCGCCAGCAGCCAAGGCACAACAAACAGGGGGAACACTGAAGCTTTCTTT
TRBV11-3	TRBD2	TRBJ2-1	-	CASSTSGSYNEQFF	TGTGCCAGCAGTACTAGCGGGAGTTACAATGAGCAGTTCTTC
TRBV29-1	-	TRBJ2-1	-	CSGRTDSYNEQFF	TGCAGCGGCAGGACAGACTCCTACAATGAGCAGTTCTTC
TRBV7-8	-	TRBJ1-2	-	CASSSNRVYGYTF	TGTGCCAGCAGCTCAAACAGGGTATATGGCTACACCTTC
TRBV28	-	TRBJ2-7	once	CASSFGGWGSYEQYF	TGTGCCAGCAGTTTTGGGGGCTGGGGCTCCTACGAGCAGTACTTC
TRBV5-1	TRBD1	TRBJ2-1	-	CASSLGDSSYNEQFF	TGCGCCAGCAGCTTGGGGGACAGCTCCTACAATGAGCAGTTCTTC
TRBV5-1	TRBD2	TRBJ2-3	-	CASSGSTSGGGTQYF	TGCGCCAGCAGTGGTTCGACTAGCGGGGGAGGTACGCAGTATTTT
TRBV6-6	TRBD1	TRBJ1-2	-	CASRGQEITGYTF	TGTGCCAGCAGGGGACAGGAAATTACTGGCTACACCTTC
TRBV15	-	TRBJ1-3	-	CATSRGGRNTIYF	TGTGCCACCAGCAGAGGGGGACGAAACACCATATATTTT
TRBV6-5	-	TRBJ1-1	-	CASSYGGQASAFF	TGTGCCAGCAGTTACGGGGGGCAAGCTTCCGCTTTCTTT
TRBV10-2	-	TRBJ2-7	-	CASRPRATYEQYF	TGCGCCAGCAGACCCAGGGCAACCTACGAGCAGTACTTC
TRBV18	TRBD2	TRBJ2-7	-	CASSRSGGIYEQYF	TGTGCCAGCTCAAGGTCCGGGGGGATCTACGAGCAGTACTTC
TRBV7-2	-	TRBJ2-7	-	CASSLTGGVISYEQYF	TGTGCCAGCAGCTTAACCGGAGGGGTGATCTCCTACGAGCAGTACTTC
TRBV2	-	TRBJ2-7	-	CASSEDRRSYEQYF	TGTGCCAGCAGTGAAGATCGCAGGTCCTACGAGCAGTACTTC
TRBV5-6	-	TRBJ1-2	-	CASSPATLYGYTF	TGTGCCAGCAGCCCAGCGACCCTCTATGGCTACACCTTC
TRBV2	-	TRBJ1-4	few	CASGQGGEKLFF	TGTGCCAGCGGGCAGGGCGGTGAAAAACTGTTTTTT
TRBV9	-	TRBJ2-3	-	CASSVETLTDTQYF	TGTGCCAGCAGCGTAGAAACTCTCACAGATACGCAGTATTTT